These T cell receptor beta chains were read from a single sample in a study of shared clonotypes between healthy human individuals. Sequencing was performed with immunoSEQ multiplex PCR; in TCRdb, only in-frame clones are kept and a portion is missing. The sample has around 1.1 million clones; 75% to 85% are singletons. The sample taken for sequencing was memory CD4+ T cells from PBMCs. These receptors were collected from a man younger than 30 in good health. Some clones in this sample may be carry-over from other donors' samples. The CDR3 runs from the conserved cysteine through the conserved F or W. The D gene is left open where the match is weak. Size is omitted from some rows. Given values are once, few, many or a class for expanded clones.

TRBD1 TRBJ1-2 . TRBV9 TGTGCCAGCAGCCACCCTACAGGGGGCGGACGATACGGCTACACCTTC CASSHPTGGGRYGYTF
. TRBJ1-1 . TRBV5-4 TGTGCCAGCAGCTTCCTGAACACTGAAGCTTTCTTT CASSFLNTEAFF
TRBD1 TRBJ1-1 . TRBV9 TGTGCCAGCAGCATCGGACAGGGGCAACGTGAAGCTTTCTTT CASSIGQGQREAFF
. TRBJ1-1 . TRBV7-8 TGTGCCAGCAGCTTAATTTCCGGGGCAATTCGTAGCACTGAAGCTTTCTTT CASSLISGAIRSTEAFF
. TRBJ1-4 few TRBV14 TGTGCCAGCAGCCAACTTGCAACTAATGAAAAACTGTTTTTT CASSQLATNEKLFF
. TRBJ2-5 once TRBV9 TGTGCCAGCAGCGTAGCTTTGGGGGGTCAAGAGACCCAGTACTTC CASSVALGGQETQYF
. TRBJ2-7 . TRBV7-2 TGTGCCAGCAGCTTAGACGCGTCAACCTACGAGCAGTACTTC CASSLDASTYEQYF
. TRBJ2-2 few TRBV2 TGTGCCAGCAGCGCTCAAACGACGAACACCGGGGAGCTGTTTTTT CASSAQTTNTGELFF
. TRBJ2-1 . TRBV29-1 TGCAGCGCCCGACCCAGAGGGGGGGGGAATGAGCAGTTCTTC CSARPRGGGNEQFF
. TRBJ1-2 . TRBV15 TGTGCCACCAGGCGAAACCAGGGCTACACCTTC CATRRNQGYTF
. TRBJ2-3 few TRBV18 TGTGCCAGCTCACCAATTGAGGCAGGGGAAGGAGATACGCAGTATTTT CASSPIEAGEGDTQYF
. TRBJ2-3 . TRBV27 TGTGCCAGCAGTTCTCGGCTGACCACAGATACGCAGTATTTT CASSSRLTTDTQYF
TRBD2 TRBJ2-1 . TRBV5-1 TGCGCCAGCAGCCCCGGGGAGGGCGATGAGCAGTTCTTC CASSPGEGDEQFF
. TRBJ1-1 . TRBV28 TGTGCCAGCAGTTCACTGGGGGAGAGAGGGAACACTGAAGCTTTCTTT CASSSLGERGNTEAFF
TRBD1 TRBJ2-5 . TRBV5-4 TGTGCCAGCAGCTTGGATGGGACAGGGCCCCAAGAGACCCAGTACTTC CASSLDGTGPQETQYF
TRBD1 TRBJ2-1 once TRBV19 TGTGCCAGTAGTCTCCGGGACAGGGGGCGGAATGAGCAGTTCTTC CASSLRDRGRNEQFF
TRBD1 TRBJ2-7 . TRBV14 TGTGCCAGCAGCCCCGGGACAGCCTACGAGCAGTACTTC CASSPGTAYEQYF
. TRBJ2-7 once TRBV15 TGTGCCACCAGCAGAGTTACTAAGGAGCTGTACTTC CATSRVTKELYF
. TRBJ1-2 . TRBV28 TGTGCCAGCCTCGCGAGAGGAGGTGGCTACACCTTC CASLARGGGYTF
TRBD2 TRBJ2-1 . TRBV11-2 TGTGCCAGCAGCTCCAGACTAGCGGGAGACAATGAGCAGTTCTTC CASSSRLAGDNEQFF
. TRBJ2-1 . TRBV4-2 TGTGCCAGCAGCCAAGCTCGGAATGAGCAGTTCTTC CASSQARNEQFF
TRBD1 TRBJ1-1 . TRBV19 TGTGCCAGTAGGACCCGGGACAGGGGAGTCACTGAAGCTTTCTTT CASRTRDRGVTEAFF
. TRBJ2-7 . TRBV21-1 TGTGCCAGCAGACCGTCTTACTACACAGGGGAAAGCTCCTACGAGCAGTACTTC CASRPSYYTGESSYEQYF
TRBD1 TRBJ2-3 . TRBV7-2 TGTGCCAGCAGCTTAGGTGGGACAGGGGTGACGAATACGCAGTATTTT CASSLGGTGVTNTQYF
. TRBJ2-1 . TRBV7-9 TGTGCCAGCAGCTTAGTGGGCCCCACCACACCCAATGAGCAGTTCTTC CASSLVGPTTPNEQFF
TRBD2 TRBJ2-5 once TRBV5-1 TGCGCCAGCAGCTTGTTAGCGGGGGTTTCGTCGTACCAAGAGATCCAGTACTTC CASSLLAGVSSYQEIQYF
. TRBJ2-7 . TRBV6-1 TGTGCCAGCAGTGAGCGACGGGCCGGCGGGCGCAGCGAGCAGTACTTC CASSERRAGGRSEQYF
. TRBJ2-5 . TRBV28 TGTGCCAGCAGTCCCCCTCCCCGCGAGACCCAGTACTTC CASSPPPRETQYF
. TRBJ1-1 . TRBV5-1 TGCGCCAGCAGCTTGGGCGAGCAGGGAAACACTGAAGCTTTCTTT CASSLGEQGNTEAFF
. TRBJ1-2 . TRBV29-1 TGCAGCGTCCGAGGCGTGTGGGGCTACACCTTC CSVRGVWGYTF
. TRBJ2-7 . TRBV7-9 TGTGCCAGCAGCCTAACCCCCGGTCAGATCGCCTACGAGCAGTACTTC CASSLTPGQIAYEQYF
. TRBJ1-2 . TRBV29-1 TGCAGCGTTTGGTTGTCAGGGCGAGGCTACACCTTC CSVWLSGRGYTF
. TRBJ2-7 . TRBV20-1 TGCAGTGCTAGTATGACCTACGAGCAGTACTTC CSASMTYEQYF
TRBD1 TRBJ1-2 . TRBV2 TGTGCCAGCAGCGCGGACAGGCCCGACTATGGCTACACCTTC CASSADRPDYGYTF
TRBD2 TRBJ2-1 few TRBV2 TGTGCCAGTCAGGGTTGGGCGGGAGAACGCAATGAGCAGTTCTTC CASQGWAGERNEQFF
. TRBJ2-5 few TRBV18 TGTGCCAGCTCACCCGCGGGACTGAAGAAAGAGACCCAGTACTTC CASSPAGLKKETQYF
. TRBJ2-1 . TRBV28 TGTGCCAGCACCCCCCCTCCTGGGAGCTCCTACAATGAGCAGTTCTTC CASTPPPGSSYNEQFF
. TRBJ2-7 . TRBV12-1 TGTGCCAGCAGCCACTCGGTGGACAGGACCGGGGACTACGAGCAGTACTTC CASSHSVDRTGDYEQYF
. TRBJ1-2 . TRBV19 TGTGCCAGTAGTATCTTCGGGACACTTGAGTTCTACACCTTC CASSIFGTLEFYTF
. TRBJ2-1 . TRBV7-2 TGTGCCAGCAGCTTAGGGCTACCTTACAATGAGCAGTTCTTC CASSLGLPYNEQFF
. TRBJ1-2 . TRBV6-5 TGTGCCAGCAGTTACAACCCCGGGGGGGGCTACACCTTC CASSYNPGGGYTF
. TRBJ2-2 . TRBV5-1 TGCGCCAGCAGCTTGGCCGTGGGTGTTGTCGCCGGGGAGCTGTTTTTT CASSLAVGVVAGELFF
TRBD2 TRBJ2-1 . TRBV18 TGTGCCAGCACCCTAAGCGGGAGCATAAATGAGCAGTTCTTC CASTLSGSINEQFF
. TRBJ2-7 . TRBV28 TGTGCCAGCAGCCCACGGCTCTACGAGCAGTACTTC CASSPRLYEQYF
. TRBJ2-7 once TRBV6-4 TGTGCCAGCAGTGACGGGGGGCCGGCGGGGTACGAGCAGTACTTC CASSDGGPAGYEQYF
. TRBJ1-1 . TRBV28 TGTGCCAGCAGTACCAGGGGAAAGAACACTGAAGCTTTCTTT CASSTRGKNTEAFF
. TRBJ1-6 . TRBV30 TGTGCCTGGTGGCAGAGCTCCTATAATTCACCCCTCCACTTT CAWWQSSYNSPLHF
TRBD2 TRBJ2-2 . TRBV7-3 TGTGCCAGCAGTCGGGGACTAGCGGGAGTCGGCGGGGAGCTGTTTTTT CASSRGLAGVGGELFF
. TRBJ1-2 . TRBV28 TGTGCCAAGCGCCACTATGGCTACACCTTC CAKRHYGYTF
. TRBJ2-1 . TRBV18 TGTGCCAGCTCACCTCCTGGGGGTGGGTACAATGAGCAGTTCTTC CASSPPGGGYNEQFF
TRBD2 TRBJ2-1 . TRBV28 TGTGCCAGCAGCCGGTTAGCGGGACAGTTCTTC CASSRLAGQFF
. TRBJ2-7 . TRBV7-9 TGTGCCAGCAGCCCGCTCGGCTCGGGGGAGCAGTACTTC CASSPLGSGEQYF
TRBD1 TRBJ2-7 . TRBV4-1 TGCGCCAGCAGCCGGGGCCGGGACAGGGGTTCCTACGAGCAGTACTTC CASSRGRDRGSYEQYF
TRBD1 TRBJ1-3 . TRBV4-1 TGCGCCAGCAGCCAGTGGGGACAGTCCGGTGCTGGAAACACCATATATTTT CASSQWGQSGAGNTIYF
. TRBJ2-7 . TRBV10-1 TGCGCCAGCCTTACTCCCGATCGAAAGGGGTCTTGCTACGAGCAGTACTTC CASLTPDRKGSCYEQYF